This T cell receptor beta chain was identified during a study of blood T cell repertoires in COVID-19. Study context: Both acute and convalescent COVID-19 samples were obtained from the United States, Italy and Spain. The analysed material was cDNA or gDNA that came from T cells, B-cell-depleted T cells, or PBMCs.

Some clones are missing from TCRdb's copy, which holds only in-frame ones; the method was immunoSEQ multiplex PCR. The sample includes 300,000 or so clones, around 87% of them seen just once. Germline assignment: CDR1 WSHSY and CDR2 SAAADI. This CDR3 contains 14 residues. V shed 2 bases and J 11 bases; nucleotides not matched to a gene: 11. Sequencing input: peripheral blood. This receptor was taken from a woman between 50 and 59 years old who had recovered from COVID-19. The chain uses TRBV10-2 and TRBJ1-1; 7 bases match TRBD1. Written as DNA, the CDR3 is TGCGCCAGCAGTGAGCCCGGACAGGTCCCAAGGGCTTTCTTT. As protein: CASSEPGQVPRAFF.